The 27 T cell receptor beta chains below were found in one sample sequenced in a study of blood T cell repertoires in COVID-19. TCRdb's copy holds only in-frame clones and misses some; the assay was immunoSEQ multiplex PCR. The sample carries around 170,000 clones, about nine tenths recorded once. Input material: peripheral blood. The receptor set was obtained from a woman between 65 and 79 years old with acute or convalescent COVID-19.

The chain combines TRBV15 with TRBJ2-3; 9 nucleotides line up with TRBD2. Germline loops: CDR1 LNHNV, CDR2 YYDKDF (reference sequence). The CDR3 is made up of 15 amino acids. V was pared by 1 base and J by 5 bases, with 4 bases of the junction left unmatched. CDR3 protein: CATSRGTSEVDTQYF. The CDR3 nucleotides are TGTGCCACCAGCAGAGGGACTAGCGAAGTAGATACGCAGTATTTT.

The chain employs TRBV19 and TRBJ1-1, with 7 positions matching TRBD1. The germline CDR1 and CDR2 sequences are LNHDA and SQIVND (reference sequence). The CDR3 spans 19 residues. After removal of 5 bases from V and 4 bases from J, the junction contained 22 bases not matched to a gene. This CDR3 reads CASSPPFPGSSPGGTEAFF. DNA of the CDR3: TGTGCCAGTAGTCCCCCTTTTCCGGGATCCAGCCCAGGGGGCACTGAAGCTTTCTTT.

V is TRBV29-1 and J is TRBJ2-3; D might be TRBD1 (6 bases). V lost 4 bases to trimming and J lost 3 bases, with 11 bases between them. The CDR3 covers 13 residues. Per the germline V gene, CDR1 is SQVTM and CDR2 is ANQGSEA. The CDR3 DNA reads as TGCAGCGTTGTAATAGGGGGTACAGATACGCAGTATTTT. It yields the protein CSVVIGGTDTQYF.

The genes are TRBV5-1 and TRBJ1-4, with 7 bases matching TRBD1. V was pared by 1 base and J by 1 base, with 4 bases of the junction left unmatched. The germline gives CDR1 SGHRS, CDR2 YFSETQ. This CDR3 region has 16 residues. DNA of the CDR3: TGCGCCAGCAGCTTGCCTCAGGGGGGAACTAATGAAAAACTGTTTTTT. Translation gives CASSLPQGGTNEKLFF.

The CDR3 sequence is CASSLDRMNTEAFF. CDR3 bases: TGTGCCAGCAGCTTAGACAGGATGAACACTGAAGCTTTCTTT. The V call is TRBV7-8, the J call TRBJ1-1; D is perhaps TRBD1 (5 bases). Germline V gene sequence: CDR1 SGHVS, CDR2 FQNEAQ. The CDR3 totals 14 residues. The ends were cut back, 1 base at V and 0 bases at J, with 6 bases in the middle.

This clone was observed once. This chain links TRBV5-1 with TRBJ1-1, with a weak D call TRBD1 (6 bases). CDR1 and CDR2 from the germline V gene are SGHRS and YFSETQ. V was shortened by 4 bases and J by 6 bases, with 19 bases between the two germline ends. This CDR3 comprises 15 residues. The CDR3: CASSNSGQRGPEAFF. Here the CDR3 DNA reads TGCGCCAGCAGCAACTCCGGACAGAGGGGTCCTGAAGCTTTCTTT.

This clone is a singleton in its sample. The CDR3 region is CASSERTSGTGELFF. As DNA, the CDR3 is TGTGCCAGCAGCGAGAGGACTAGCGGCACCGGGGAGCTGTTTTTT. The V call is TRBV9, the J call TRBJ2-2, with 10 bases that match TRBD2. Per germline, CDR1 SGDLS and CDR2 YYNGEE. Trimming removed 3 bases from V and 4 bases from J; junction bases left unmatched: 3. The CDR3 extends over 15 amino acids.

The chain carries TRBV19 and TRBJ2-1, with no clear D. Germline V gives CDR1 LNHDA, CDR2 SQIVND (reference sequence). The CDR3 spans 14 residues. V was cut by 3 bases and J by 5 bases, with 11 bases left in between. The CDR3 DNA follows: TGTGCCAGTAGTATGATGGTGGCAGACAATGAGCAGTTCTTC. This codes for CASSMMVADNEQFF.

The CDR3 sequence is CASSTTQGYKNIQYF. DNA for the CDR3: TGTGCCAGCAGCACAACACAGGGGTACAAAAACATTCAGTACTTC. The rearrangement links TRBV11-1 to TRBJ2-4, with TRBD1 identical over 7 bases. The CDR3 consists of 15 residues. Trimming at V came to 5 bases and at J to 3 bases, leaving 7 bases not matched to a gene. Germline CDR1 is SGHAT and CDR2 is FQDESV (reference sequence).

The chain employs TRBV28 and TRBJ2-7, with 10 bases matching TRBD1. The V gene's germline CDR1 is MDHEN and CDR2 SYDVKM. CDR3 size: 15 residues. The V and J ends lost 5 bases and 2 bases, in that order; junction bases with no gene match: 6. CDR3 region: CASSPGTGVTYEQYF. In DNA, the CDR3 is TGTGCCAGCAGTCCCGGGACAGGGGTAACCTACGAGCAGTACTTC.

This clone was counted a single time. The chain joins TRBV7-9 to TRBJ2-7; 10 bases align to TRBD1. Per the germline V gene, CDR1 is SEHNR and CDR2 is FQNEAQ (reference sequence). The J segment lost 7 bases and the V segment lost 5 bases, leaving 5 bases of the junction unmatched. This CDR3 comprises 13 residues. The CDR3 loop reads CASSRQGAGEQYF. The CDR3 DNA follows: TGTGCCAGCAGCCGACAGGGGGCGGGAGAGCAGTACTTC.

This clone was counted only a few times. Other nucleotide sequences in the sample specify the same CDR3. The V and J genes are TRBV9 and TRBJ2-7, with 7 bases lining up with TRBD1. This CDR3 is 14 amino acids long. Germline CDR1 is SGDLS and CDR2 is YYNGEE. J lost 3 bases, V lost 0 bases, and 3 bases had no gene match. CDR3 amino acids: CASSVGDRVYEQYF. In DNA, the CDR3 is TGTGCCAGCAGCGTAGGGGACAGAGTCTACGAGCAGTACTTC.

The gene calls are TRBV7-8 and TRBJ2-3; the D is unclear. The CDR3 contains 13 residues. Germline V CDR1 and CDR2: SGHVS, FQNEAQ. V was clipped by 4 bases and J by 4 bases, with 9 bases between them. The CDR3 DNA is TGTGCCAGCAGCTCTGCCGGAGCAGATACGCAGTATTTT. Protein product: CASSSAGADTQYF.

The chain is built from TRBV7-6 and TRBJ2-2, with D tentatively TRBD1 (5 bases). Germline V lookup: CDR1 SGHVS, CDR2 FNYEAQ. This CDR3 is 14 amino acids long. The germline V and J ends were trimmed by 6 bases and 1 base, with 9 bases remaining between them. The CDR3 here is CASRSTGNTGELFF. CDR3 DNA sequence: TGTGCCAGCAGATCCACAGGGAACACCGGGGAGCTGTTTTTT.

The chain employs TRBV4-1 and TRBJ1-2; 7 bases map to TRBD1. Germline lookup yields CDR1 MGHRA and CDR2 YSYEKL. Unmatched junction bases numbered 6, after V lost 0 bases and J lost 5 bases. The CDR3 is made up of 15 amino acids. The CDR3 DNA reads TGCGCCAGCAGCCAAGATCGAGGGGGCTGGTATGGCTACACCTTC. Amino acids: CASSQDRGGWYGYTF.

The rearrangement uses TRBV4-2 and TRBJ2-7; the match to TRBD1 covers 7 bases. This CDR3 region has 14 residues. V shed 1 base, J shed 4 bases, and the junction held 4 bases outside the gene matches. Germline CDR1 is LGHNA and CDR2 is YNFKEQ. The CDR3 protein is CASSQGAQGYEQYF. The CDR3 DNA reads TGTGCCAGCAGCCAAGGGGCACAGGGGTACGAGCAGTACTTC.

A few counts support this clone. CDR3 amino acids: CASSRKHRASGSYEQYF. The CDR3 bases are TGTGCCAGTAGTAGAAAACATCGGGCTAGCGGGAGCTACGAGCAGTACTTC. This chain joins TRBV19 and TRBJ2-7, with 10 bases lining up with TRBD2. The CDR3 has 17 residues. Germline lookup yields CDR1 LNHDA and CDR2 SQIVND (reference sequence). Trimming at V came to 4 bases and at J to 3 bases, leaving 12 bases not matched to a gene.

V gene TRBV6-2 or TRBV6-3 combines with J gene TRBJ2-5; 8 bases align to TRBD2. Germline V gives CDR1 MNHEY, CDR2 SVGEGT. There are 14 residues in the CDR3. Trimming at V came to 6 bases and at J to 1 base, leaving 4 bases not matched to a gene. CDR3 coding DNA: TGTGCCAGCAGCGGGGGGGTACTCCAAGAGACCCAGTACTTC. The encoded protein is CASSGGVLQETQYF.

In DNA form, the CDR3 reads TGTGCCAGCAGCCTCCGGGACAGGGGGCTTTACGAGCAGTACTTC. As protein: CASSLRDRGLYEQYF. The V call is TRBV7-2, the J call TRBJ2-7; 12 bases agree with TRBD1. The germline V gene encodes CDR1 SGHTA and CDR2 FQGNSA. The CDR3 loop spans 15 amino acids. V was pared by 5 bases and J by 4 bases, with 6 bases of the junction left unmatched.

The rearrangement links TRBV5-1 to TRBJ2-7, with 7 bases matching TRBD1. Germline V gene sequence: CDR1 SGHRS, CDR2 YFSETQ. This CDR3 has 15 amino acids. J gave up 3 bases and V 0 bases, and 6 bases lay outside the gene matches. CDR3 DNA: TGCGCCAGCAGCTTGGCGGCAGGGGGTGGCTACGAGCAGTACTTC. Translation: CASSLAAGGGYEQYF.

This clone turned up a few times. This CDR3 reads CASSLEVGRSEAFF. CDR3 DNA sequence: TGTGCCAGCAGCTTAGAAGTGGGGAGGTCTGAAGCTTTCTTT. V is TRBV7-9 and J is TRBJ1-1; D call uncertain. Deletions cut 1 base from V and 6 bases from J, with 12 bases between. CDR1 and CDR2 (germline): SEHNR, FQNEAQ (reference sequence). The CDR3 totals 14 residues. Full variable domain (remainder filled in from reference TRBV7-9 and TRBJ1-1): DTGVSQNPRHKITKRGQNVTFRCDPISEHNRLYWYRQTLGQGPEFLTYFQNEAQLEKSRLLSDRFSAERPKGSFSTLEIQRTEQGDSAMYLCASSLEVGRSEAFFGQGTRLTVV.

The chain couples TRBV6-5 to TRBJ1-5; D remains unclear. This CDR3 spans 13 amino acids. Germline-derived CDR1 and CDR2 are MNHEY and SVGAGI. The V end was cut by 4 bases, the J end by 4 bases, with 8 bases between. The CDR3: CASSFSANQPQHF. The CDR3 coding sequence is TGTGCCAGCAGTTTCTCGGCTAATCAGCCCCAGCATTTT.

The genes are TRBV28 and TRBJ1-4; D gene uncertain. With 3 bases removed from V and 0 bases from J, the gap between germline ends came to 11 bases. Germline CDR1 MDHEN, CDR2 SYDVKM. This CDR3 region has 16 residues. The CDR3 sequence is CASSLRGLATNEKLFF. CDR3 sequence (DNA): TGTGCCAGCAGTTTGCGAGGGTTGGCAACTAATGAAAAACTGTTTTTT.

J is TRBJ2-7 and V is TRBV30; TRBD1 might be the D (5 bases). Germline CDR1 GTSNPN, CDR2 SVGIG (reference sequence). CDR3 length: 14 residues. V was shortened by 2 bases and J by 6 bases, with 17 bases between the two germline ends. CDR3 in DNA: TGTGCCTGGAGTCCCTGGGCAGGGAACGTCGAGCAGTACTTC. It is translated as CAWSPWAGNVEQYF. Full variable domain (outside the CDR3, taken from reference TRBV30 and TRBJ2-7): SQTIHQWPATLVQPVGSPLSLECTVEGTSNPNLYWYRQAAGRGLQLLFYSVGIGQISSEVPQNLSASRPQDRQFILSSKKLLLSDSGFYLCAWSPWAGNVEQYFGPGTRLTVT.

This rearrangement joins TRBV12-3 or TRBV12-4 to TRBJ1-2, with a possible D match to TRBD1 (5 bases). This CDR3 contains 13 residues. V shed 6 bases and J shed 0 bases, with 8 bases lying between them. The CDR3 bases are TGTGCCAGCAGGCAGGGTACTAACTATGGCTACACCTTC. This encodes CASRQGTNYGYTF.

The chain couples TRBV7-9 to TRBJ2-7, with D perhaps TRBD2 (6 bases). CDR3 length: 13 amino acids. V was clipped by 4 bases and J by 7 bases, with 14 bases between them. The germline V gene has CDR1 SEHNR and CDR2 FQNEAQ (reference sequence). Here the CDR3 reads CASSYSAAGEQYF. CDR3 nucleotides: TGTGCCAGCAGCTACTCTGCGGCGGGGGAGCAGTACTTC.

The rearrangement uses TRBV7-9 and TRBJ1-1, with D hard to call. Germline loops: CDR1 SEHNR, CDR2 FQNEAQ (reference sequence). CDR3 length: 12 residues. V was pared by 5 bases and J by 5 bases, with 9 bases between. The CDR3 DNA is TGTGCCAGCAGCCCTCCGCAGACTGAAGCTTTCTTT. Translation: CASSPPQTEAFF.